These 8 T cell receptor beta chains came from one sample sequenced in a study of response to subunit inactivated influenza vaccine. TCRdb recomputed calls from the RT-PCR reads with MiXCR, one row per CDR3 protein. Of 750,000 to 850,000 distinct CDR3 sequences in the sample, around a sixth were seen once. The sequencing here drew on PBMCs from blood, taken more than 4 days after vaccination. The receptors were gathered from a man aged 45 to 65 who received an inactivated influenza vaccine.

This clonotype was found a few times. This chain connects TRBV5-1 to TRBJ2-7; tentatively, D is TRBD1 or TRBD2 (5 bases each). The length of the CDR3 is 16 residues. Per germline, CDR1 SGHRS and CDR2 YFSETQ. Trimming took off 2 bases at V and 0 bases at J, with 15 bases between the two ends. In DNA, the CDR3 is TGCGCCAGCAGCTTACCCTCTCGGGGCAGCTCCTACGAGCAGTACTTC. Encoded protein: CASSLPSRGSSYEQYF.

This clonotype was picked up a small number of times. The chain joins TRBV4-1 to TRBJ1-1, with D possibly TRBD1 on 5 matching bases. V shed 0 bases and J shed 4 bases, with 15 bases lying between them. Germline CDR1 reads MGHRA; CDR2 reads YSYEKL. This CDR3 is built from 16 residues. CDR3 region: CASSQDTTPGITEAFF. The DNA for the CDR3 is TGCGCCAGCAGCCAAGATACCACTCCAGGGATCACTGAAGCTTTCTTT.

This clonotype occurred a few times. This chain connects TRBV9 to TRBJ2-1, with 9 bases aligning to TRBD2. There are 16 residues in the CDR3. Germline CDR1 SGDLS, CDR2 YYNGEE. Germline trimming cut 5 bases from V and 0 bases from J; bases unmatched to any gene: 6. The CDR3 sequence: CASSDLSGSSYNEQFF. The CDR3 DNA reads TGTGCCAGCAGTGACCTTAGCGGGAGCTCCTACAATGAGCAGTTCTTC. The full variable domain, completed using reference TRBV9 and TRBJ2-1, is DSGVTQTPKHLITATGQRVTLRCSPRSGDLSVYWYQQSLDQGLQFLIQYYNGEERAKGNILERFSAQQFPDLHSELNLSSLELGDSALYFCASSDLSGSSYNEQFFGPGTRLTVL.

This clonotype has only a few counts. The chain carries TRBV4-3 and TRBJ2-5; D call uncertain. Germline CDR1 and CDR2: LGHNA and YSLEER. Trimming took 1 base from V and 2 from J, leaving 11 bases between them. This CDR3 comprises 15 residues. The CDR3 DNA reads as TGCGCCAGCAGCCAAGGGGCGGACCGACAAGAGACCCAGTACTTC. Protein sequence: CASSQGADRQETQYF.

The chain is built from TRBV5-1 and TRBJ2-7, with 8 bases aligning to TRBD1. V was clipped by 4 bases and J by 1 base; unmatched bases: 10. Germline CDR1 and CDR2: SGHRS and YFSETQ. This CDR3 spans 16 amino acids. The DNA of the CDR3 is TGCGCCAGCAGCACCCAACGACAGGGGTGGTCCTACGAGCAGTACTTC. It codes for CASSTQRQGWSYEQYF.

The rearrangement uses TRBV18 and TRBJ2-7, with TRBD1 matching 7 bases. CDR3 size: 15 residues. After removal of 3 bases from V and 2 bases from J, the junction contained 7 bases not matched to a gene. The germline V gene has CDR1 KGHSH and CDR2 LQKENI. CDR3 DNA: TGTGCCAGCTCACCCTCGTCGGGACAGACCTACGAGCAGTACTTC. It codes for CASSPSSGQTYEQYF.

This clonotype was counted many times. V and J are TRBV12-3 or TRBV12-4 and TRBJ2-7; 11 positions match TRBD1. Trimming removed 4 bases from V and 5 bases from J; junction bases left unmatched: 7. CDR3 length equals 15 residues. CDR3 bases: TGTGCCAGCAGTTCCACCGGGACAGGGGGAAACGAGCAGTACTTC. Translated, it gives CASSSTGTGGNEQYF.

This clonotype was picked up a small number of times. CDR3 sequence reads: CASSSTGGMSFF. The CDR3 nucleotides read TGTGCCAGCAGTTCCACAGGGGGGATGTCTTTCTTT. The gene calls are TRBV7-2 and TRBJ1-1, with TRBD1 matching 8 bases. The CDR3 loop spans 12 amino acids. The V gene's germline CDR1 is SGHTA and CDR2 FQGNSA. Losses at the gene ends were 6 bases for V and 12 bases for J; bases not matched to a gene: 9.